This T cell receptor (beta chain) originates from a study of shared clonotypes between healthy human individuals. In the study overall: Every donor yielded three CD4 naive, three CD4 memory, two CD8 naive and one CD8 memory plate. Regarding the study as a whole: The sharing of 4.5% to 5.5% of naive CD4 clonotypes was seen across a handful of donors. Shared clonotypes across all four donors exceeded non-shared ones in generation probability.

This CDR3 comprises 11 residues. The germline V gene encodes CDR1 KGHSH and CDR2 LQKENI. A remark on this clone: Antigen specificity is unknown.

Splitting of each subset's genomic DNA was done evenly across several immunoSEQ plates. Profiled with immunoSEQ multiplex PCR; TCRdb holds only in-frame clones, not every one. In the table there are fewer than 3 million clones, under 95% of which are singletons. Sequencing input: naive CD4+ T cells from PBMCs. Subset denoted: CD45RA+ positively selected. This chain uses TRBV18 with TRBJ2-5; no definite D call. Near its end, the DNA agrees better with TRBJ2-7, so the J call may be wrong. This TCR was sampled from a young man in good health. Some clones in this sample may be carry-over from other donors' samples. The chain's CDR3 is CASSPSNEQYF. The CDR3 region has the DNA TGTGCCAGCTCACCTTCCAACGAGCAGTACTTC.